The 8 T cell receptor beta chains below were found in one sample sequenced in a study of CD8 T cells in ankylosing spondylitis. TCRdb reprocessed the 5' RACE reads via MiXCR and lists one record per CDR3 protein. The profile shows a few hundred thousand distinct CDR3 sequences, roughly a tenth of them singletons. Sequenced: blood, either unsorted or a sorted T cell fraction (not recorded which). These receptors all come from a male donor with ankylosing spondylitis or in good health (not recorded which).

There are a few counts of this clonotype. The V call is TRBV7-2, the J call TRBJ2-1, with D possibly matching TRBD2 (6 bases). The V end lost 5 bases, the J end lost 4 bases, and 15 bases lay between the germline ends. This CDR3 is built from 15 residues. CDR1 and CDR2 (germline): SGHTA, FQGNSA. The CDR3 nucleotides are TGTGCCAGCAGCCCACACGCCGGGGGTTACAATGAGCAGTTCTTC. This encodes CASSPHAGGYNEQFF.

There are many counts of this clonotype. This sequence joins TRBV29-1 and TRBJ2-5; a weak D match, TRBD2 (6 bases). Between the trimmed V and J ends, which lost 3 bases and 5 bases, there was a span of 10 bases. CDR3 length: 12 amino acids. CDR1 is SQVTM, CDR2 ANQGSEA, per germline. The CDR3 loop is CSVDLASETQYF. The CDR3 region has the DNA TGCAGCGTTGACCTAGCGAGTGAGACCCAGTACTTC. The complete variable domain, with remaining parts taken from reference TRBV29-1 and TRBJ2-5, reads SAVISQKPSRDICQRGTSLTIQCQVDSQVTMMFWYRQQPGQSLTLIATANQGSEATYESGFVIDKFPISRPNLTFSTLTVSNMSPEDSSIYLCSVDLASETQYFGPGTRLLVL.

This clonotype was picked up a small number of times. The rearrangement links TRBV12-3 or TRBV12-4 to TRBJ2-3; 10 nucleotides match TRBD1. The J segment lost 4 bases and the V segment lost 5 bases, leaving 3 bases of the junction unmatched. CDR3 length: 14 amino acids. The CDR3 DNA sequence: TGTGCCAGCAGTCGGGACAGGGGCGCAGATACGCAGTATTTT. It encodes CASSRDRGADTQYF.

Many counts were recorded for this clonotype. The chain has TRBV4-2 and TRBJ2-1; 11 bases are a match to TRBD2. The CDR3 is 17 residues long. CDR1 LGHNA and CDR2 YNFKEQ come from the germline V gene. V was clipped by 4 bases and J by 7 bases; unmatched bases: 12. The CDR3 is CASSLKGDSGGANEQFF. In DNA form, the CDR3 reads TGTGCCAGCAGCCTGAAAGGGGATAGCGGGGGGGCTAATGAGCAGTTCTTC.

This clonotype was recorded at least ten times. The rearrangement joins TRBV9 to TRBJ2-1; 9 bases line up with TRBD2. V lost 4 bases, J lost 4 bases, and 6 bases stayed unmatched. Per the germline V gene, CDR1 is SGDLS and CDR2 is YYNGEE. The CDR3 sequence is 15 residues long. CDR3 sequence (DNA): TGTGCCAGCAGCCCACGACTAGCGGAATACAATGAGCAGTTCTTC. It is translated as CASSPRLAEYNEQFF.

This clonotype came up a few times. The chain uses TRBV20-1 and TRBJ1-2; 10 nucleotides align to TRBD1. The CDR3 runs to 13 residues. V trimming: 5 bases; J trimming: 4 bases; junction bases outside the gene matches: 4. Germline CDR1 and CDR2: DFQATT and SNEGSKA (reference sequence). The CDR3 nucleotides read TGCAGTGCTGGGGACAGGGGCTCCTATGGCTACACCTTC. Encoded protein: CSAGDRGSYGYTF.

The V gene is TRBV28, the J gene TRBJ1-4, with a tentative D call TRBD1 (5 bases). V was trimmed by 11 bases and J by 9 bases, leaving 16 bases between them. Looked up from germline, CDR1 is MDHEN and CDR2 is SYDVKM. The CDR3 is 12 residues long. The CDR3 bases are TGTGCCTGGGGGGGGGATCGGAAAAAACTGTTTTTT. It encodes CAWGGDRKKLFF. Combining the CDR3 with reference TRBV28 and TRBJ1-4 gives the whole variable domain DVKVTQSSRYLVKRTGEKVFLECVQDMDHENMFWYRQDPGLGLRLIYFSYDVKMKEKGDIPEGYSVSREKKERFSLILESASTNQTSMYLCAWGGDRKKLFFGSGTQLSVL.

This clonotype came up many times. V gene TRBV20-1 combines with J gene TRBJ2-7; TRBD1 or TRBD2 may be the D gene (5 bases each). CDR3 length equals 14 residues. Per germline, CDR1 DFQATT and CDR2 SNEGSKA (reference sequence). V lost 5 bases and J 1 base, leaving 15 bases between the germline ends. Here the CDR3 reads CSAASGTDSYEQYF. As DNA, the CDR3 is TGCAGTGCTGCCTCCGGGACGGATTCCTACGAGCAGTACTTC.